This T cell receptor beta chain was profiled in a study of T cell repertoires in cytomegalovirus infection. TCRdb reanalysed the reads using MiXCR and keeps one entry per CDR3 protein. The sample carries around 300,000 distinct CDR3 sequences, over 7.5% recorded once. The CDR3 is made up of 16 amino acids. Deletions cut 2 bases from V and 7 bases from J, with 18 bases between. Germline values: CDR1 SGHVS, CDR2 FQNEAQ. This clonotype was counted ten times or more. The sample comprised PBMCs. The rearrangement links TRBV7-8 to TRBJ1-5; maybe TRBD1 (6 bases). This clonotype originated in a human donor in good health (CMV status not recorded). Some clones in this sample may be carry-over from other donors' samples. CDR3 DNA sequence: TGTGCCAGCAGCTTAAGGTCAGGGGCTTTAGGACAGCCCCAGCATTTT. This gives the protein CASSLRSGALGQPQHF.